This T cell receptor beta chain emerged from a study of T cells after yellow fever vaccination. Study-level background: In the case of low-cell-number fractions, SMART-Seq v4 Ultra Low Input was used for preparation.

The CDR3 has 13 residues. Losses at the gene ends were 3 bases for V and 8 bases for J; bases not matched to a gene: 5. This clonotype was recorded a few times. TCRdb re-called the 5' RACE reads with MiXCR, one entry per CDR3 protein. The repertoire includes just under 600,000 distinct CDR3 sequences, about 13% of them detected once, and about an eighth sits in the top ten. The chain couples TRBV12-3 or TRBV12-4 to TRBJ1-2; 8 nucleotides match TRBD1. The receptor's source is a man aged 25 to 40 who received the YFV17D yellow fever vaccine. This sample comprised PBMCs, obtained on the day of the yellow fever booster vaccination. The CDR3 sequence is CASSLNRGGGYTF. The CDR3 nucleotides are TGTGCCAGCAGTTTGAACAGGGGGGGAGGCTACACCTTC.